This TCR beta chain was obtained from a study of OX40 agonist ivuxolimab in advanced cancers. Study context: Dose-escalation cases comprised hepatocellular carcinoma, melanoma, renal cell or head and neck cancer.

The CDR3 has 14 amino acids. Unmatched junction bases numbered 5, after V lost 7 bases and J lost 5 bases. Germline assignment: CDR1 MNHNS and CDR2 SASEGT. Points from the study as a whole: CD8+ T cells (on average) carried more expanded clones than CD4+ T cells.

Baseline, cycle 4 day 1, and cycle 7 day 1 were the blood sampling points. Assay: immunoSEQ multiplex PCR; the TCRdb copy retains only in-frame clones and omits some. The sample contains some 45,000 clones, about 85% of which appear only once. With regard to this clone: The antigen is not known.

The sequence was obtained from an adult with an advanced solid tumor such as melanoma, head and neck, liver or kidney cancer. The sequencing used CD4+ or CD8+ T cells sorted from blood, collected in a trial of the OX40 agonist ivuxolimab. The V gene is TRBV6-1, the J gene TRBJ2-1; 10 nucleotides line up with TRBD1. This CDR3 is CASIRDRGNNEQFF. Written as DNA, the CDR3 is TGTGCCAGCATCCGGGACAGGGGCAACAATGAGCAGTTCTTC.